What follows are 30 T cell receptor beta chains derived from one specimen sequenced in a study of blood T cell repertoires in COVID-19. The protocol was immunoSEQ multiplex PCR, while the TCRdb copy is restricted to in-frame clones and leaves out a portion. The table has approximately 37,000 clones, 65% to 90% seen once. Sequenced sample: peripheral blood. These receptors came from a man aged 35-49 years with active COVID-19.

Turning to this clone: Other nucleotide sequences from this sample produce the same CDR3. V usage is TRBV7-9 and J usage is TRBJ2-2; D remains unclear. Germline loops: CDR1 SEHNR, CDR2 FQNEAQ (reference sequence). The CDR3 is made up of 13 amino acids. V was pared by 0 bases and J by 4 bases, with 3 bases between. This chain's CDR3 is CASSLASTGELFF. As DNA, the CDR3 is TGTGCCAGCAGCTTAGCCTCCACCGGGGAGCTGTTTTTT.

The V gene is TRBV7-9, the J gene TRBJ2-3; 9 bases are a match to TRBD2. Trimming cost V 7 bases and J 4 bases; bases outside gene matches: 6. CDR3 size: 14 residues. Germline CDR1 reads SEHNR; CDR2 reads FQNEAQ (reference sequence). The CDR3 spells CASTAGGSADTQYF. The CDR3, as DNA: TGTGCCAGCACCGCGGGGGGGAGCGCAGATACGCAGTATTTT. The full variable domain, in which reference TRBV7-9 and TRBJ2-3 provide the parts outside the CDR3, is DTGVSQNPRHKITKRGQNVTFRCDPISEHNRLYWYRQTLGQGPEFLTYFQNEAQLEKSRLLSDRFSAERPKGSFSTLEIQRTEQGDSAMYLCASTAGGSADTQYFGPGTRLTVL.

The rearrangement uses TRBV6-5 and TRBJ2-7, with 9 bases identical to TRBD1. Trimming cost V 7 bases and J 0 bases; bases outside gene matches: 4. Germline V lookup: CDR1 MNHEY, CDR2 SVGAGI. This CDR3 spans 14 amino acids. The CDR3: CASNRDRVSYEQYF. DNA of the CDR3: TGTGCCAGCAATCGGGACAGGGTCTCCTACGAGCAGTACTTC.

The genes are TRBV19 and TRBJ2-1; 10 bases are shared with TRBD2. The CDR3 spans 15 residues. Losses at the gene ends were 3 bases for V and 9 bases for J; bases not matched to a gene: 8. Germline CDR1 reads LNHDA; CDR2 reads SQIVND (reference sequence). In DNA form, the CDR3 reads TGTGCCAGTAGTATTACTAGCGGGAAGACGCTTGAGCAGTTCTTC. Its protein product is CASSITSGKTLEQFF.

This sequence joins TRBV7-8 and TRBJ2-3; D is possibly TRBD2 (5 bases). This CDR3 region has 16 residues. Deletions cut 5 bases from V and 6 bases from J, with 21 bases between. Germline CDR1 reads SGHVS; CDR2 reads FQNEAQ. The CDR3 sequence is CASSGPGGPEMDTQYF. The DNA for the CDR3 is TGTGCCAGCAGCGGCCCCGGAGGACCCGAGATGGATACGCAGTATTTT. The whole variable domain, filled in from reference TRBV7-8 and TRBJ2-3, reads GAGVSQSPRYKVAKRGQDVALRCDPISGHVSLFWYQQALGQGPEFLTYFQNEAQLDKSGLPSDRFFAERPEGSVSTLKIQRTQQEDSAVYLCASSGPGGPEMDTQYFGPGTRLTVL.

The J gene is TRBJ2-1, the V gene TRBV5-4, with D perhaps matching TRBD2 (5 bases). Germline CDR1 and CDR2: SGHNT and YYREEE (reference sequence). V was pared by 5 bases and J by 6 bases, with 18 bases between. This CDR3 contains 15 residues. The CDR3 DNA is TGTGCCAGCAGTCGTCCCAGAGCGCGGGCCAATGAGCAGTTCTTC. Its translation: CASSRPRARANEQFF.

The chain recombines TRBV4-1 with TRBJ2-2; D might be TRBD1 (6 bases). Trimming left V 3 bases short and J 6 bases short, with 11 bases between. This CDR3 comprises 14 residues. Germline V gene lookup returns CDR1 MGHRA and CDR2 YSYEKL. CDR3 in amino acids: CASSQYTGSGELFF. The CDR3, as DNA: TGCGCCAGCAGCCAGTACACAGGGTCCGGGGAGCTGTTTTTT.

The chain carries TRBV5-1 and TRBJ1-4, with no clear D. Germline assignment: CDR1 SGHRS and CDR2 YFSETQ. The CDR3 covers 15 residues. The V end lost 0 bases, the J end lost 7 bases, and 13 bases lay between the germline ends. CDR3 coding DNA: TGCGCCAGCAGCTTGGCAGGTCTCGCTCTTGAAAAACTGTTTTTT. Translation: CASSLAGLALEKLFF.

V and J are TRBV7-6 and TRBJ1-6; 9 bases agree with TRBD1. V lost 6 bases to trimming and J lost 7 bases; unmatched junction nucleotides: 4. Per the germline V gene, CDR1 is SGHVS and CDR2 is FNYEAQ. The CDR3 runs 14 residues. For the CDR3, the DNA is TGTGCCAGCAGTCCGGACAGGGGAAATTCACCCCTCCACTTT. Its translation: CASSPDRGNSPLHF.

The chain couples TRBV27 to TRBJ2-7, with D hard to call. The CDR3 is 14 amino acids. Germline CDR1 reads MNHEY; CDR2 reads SMNVEV (reference sequence). Between the trimmed V and J ends, which lost 6 bases and 4 bases, there was a span of 16 bases. In nucleotides, the CDR3 is TGTGCCAGCAGCCTTCGCCCTGCCAGTTACGAGCAGTACTTC. It codes for CASSLRPASYEQYF.

The V call is TRBV9, the J call TRBJ2-7; 9 bases line up with TRBD1. Germline V lookup: CDR1 SGDLS, CDR2 YYNGEE. CDR3 length equals 15 residues. The ends lost 3 bases at V and 0 bases at J; junction bases unmatched: 4. The CDR3 reads CASSADRGTSYEQYF. The CDR3 DNA reads as TGTGCCAGCAGCGCCGACAGGGGGACCTCCTACGAGCAGTACTTC.

V is TRBV6-6 and J is TRBJ2-7; D gene unclear. Germline CDR1 MNHNY, CDR2 SVGAGI (reference sequence). Trimming shortened V by 5 bases and J by 3 bases, and 8 bases separated the two germline ends. CDR3 length: 12 residues. The CDR3 sequence is CASSPLGYEQYF. The CDR3 nucleotides are TGTGCCAGCAGTCCCCTAGGCTACGAGCAGTACTTC.

The V gene is TRBV29-1, the J gene TRBJ1-2, with 7 bases lining up with TRBD1. This CDR3 contains 12 residues. V dropped 6 bases and J dropped 8; count of bases not matched to a gene: 9. The V gene's germline CDR1 is SQVTM and CDR2 ANQGSEA. This chain's CDR3 is CSVADRVDGYTF. CDR3 in DNA: TGCAGCGTCGCAGACAGGGTTGACGGCTACACCTTC.

V gene TRBV6-1 combines with J gene TRBJ2-5; TRBD2 aligns across 7 bases. Germline V CDR1 and CDR2: MNHNS, SASEGT. The CDR3 sequence is 14 residues long. J was trimmed by 4 bases and V by 0 bases; bases with no gene match: 2. The CDR3 protein is CASSEAVAGETQYF. In DNA form, the CDR3 reads TGTGCCAGCAGTGAAGCTGTAGCGGGAGAGACCCAGTACTTC.

The CDR3 bases are TGCGCCAGCAGTCAACTACAGGGGTCCTATGGCTACACCTTC. This codes for CASSQLQGSYGYTF. The gene calls are TRBV4-1 and TRBJ1-2, with 7 bases that match TRBD1. J lost 4 bases, V lost 6 bases, and 8 bases had no gene match. Germline V CDR1 and CDR2: MGHRA, YSYEKL. This CDR3 comprises 14 residues.

The rearrangement uses TRBV18 and TRBJ2-7; possibly TRBD2 for D (6 bases). The V end lost 4 bases, the J end lost 5 bases, and 12 bases lay between the germline ends. Per germline, CDR1 KGHSH and CDR2 LQKENI. The length of the CDR3 is 13 residues. CDR3 region: CASSRGEAHEQYF. Here the CDR3 DNA reads TGTGCCAGCTCACGGGGGGAGGCCCACGAGCAGTACTTC.

The V and J genes are TRBV27 and TRBJ1-5, with 7 bases that match TRBD1. Germline CDR1 reads MNHEY; CDR2 reads SMNVEV (reference sequence). The CDR3 spans 14 residues. After removal of 9 bases from V and 4 bases from J, the junction contained 9 bases not matched to a gene. As DNA, the CDR3 is TGTGCCAGTGGAAGGACAGGACTTAATCAGCCCCAGCATTTT. Translation: CASGRTGLNQPQHF.

The J gene is TRBJ2-1, the V gene TRBV28, with TRBD2 identical over 8 bases. Germline V gene data show CDR1 as MDHEN and CDR2 as SYDVKM. The CDR3 is 15 amino acids. V lost 5 bases, J lost 7 bases, and 10 bases stayed unmatched. For the CDR3, the DNA is TGTGCCAGCAGTCCCGGACTAGCAGGGAAGAATGAGCAGTTCTTC. Protein product: CASSPGLAGKNEQFF. The whole variable domain, remainder taken from reference TRBV28 and TRBJ2-1, is DVKVTQSSRYLVKRTGEKVFLECVQDMDHENMFWYRQDPGLGLRLIYFSYDVKMKEKGDIPEGYSVSREKKERFSLILESASTNQTSMYLCASSPGLAGKNEQFFGPGTRLTVL.

The V call is TRBV27, the J call TRBJ2-5; 7 nucleotides align to TRBD1. This CDR3 contains 16 residues. Germline V CDR1 and CDR2: MNHEY, SMNVEV (reference sequence). Unmatched junction bases numbered 7, after V lost 1 base and J lost 2 bases. The CDR3 sequence: CASSLFGDREQETQYF. DNA for the CDR3: TGTGCCAGCAGTTTATTTGGCGACAGGGAACAAGAGACCCAGTACTTC.

This clone was found once. The rearrangement uses TRBV18 and TRBJ2-7, with TRBD1 identical over 7 bases. The V gene's germline CDR1 is KGHSH and CDR2 LQKENI. The CDR3 consists of 12 residues. Unmatched junction bases numbered 2, after V lost 3 bases and J lost 6 bases. The CDR3 nucleotides read TGTGCCAGCTCACCGACAGGGATCGAGCAGTACTTC. This encodes CASSPTGIEQYF. The full variable domain, with the rest looked up from reference TRBV18 and TRBJ2-7, is NAGVMQNPRHLVRRRGQEARLRCSPMKGHSHVYWYRQLPEEGLKFMVYLQKENIIDESGMPKERFSAEFPKEGPSILRIQQVVRGDSAAYFCASSPTGIEQYFGPGTRLTVT.

The V and J genes are TRBV5-1 and TRBJ1-1, with D tentatively TRBD1 (5 bases). This CDR3 is 14 amino acids long. Trimming took 1 base from V and 5 from J, leaving 12 bases between them. Germline V CDR1 and CDR2: SGHRS, YFSETQ. The CDR3 protein is CASSLKQGETEAFF. The CDR3 bases are TGCGCCAGCAGCTTGAAGCAGGGCGAAACTGAAGCTTTCTTT.

This chain connects TRBV5-1 to TRBJ2-1; TRBD2 matches at 9 bases. Germline V gene sequence: CDR1 SGHRS, CDR2 YFSETQ. The CDR3 sequence is 16 residues long. After removal of 4 bases from V and 2 bases from J, the junction contained 7 bases not matched to a gene. CDR3 bases: TGCGCCAGCAGCCCCGGGACTAGCAGAACCTACAATGAGCAGTTCTTC. Translation gives CASSPGTSRTYNEQFF.

The chain uses TRBV29-1 and TRBJ2-1; possibly TRBD1 for D (6 bases). Germline CDR1 and CDR2: SQVTM and ANQGSEA. The CDR3 length is 12 residues. Trimming took off 4 bases at V and 7 bases at J, with 11 bases between the two ends. CDR3 in DNA: TGCAGCGTTGTAAACAGGGTTAATGAGCAGTTCTTC. Encoded protein: CSVVNRVNEQFF.

V gene TRBV28 combines with J gene TRBJ1-5, with D maybe TRBD1 (5 bases). Germline V gene data show CDR1 as MDHEN and CDR2 as SYDVKM. Trimming took off 3 bases at V and 6 bases at J, with 21 bases between the two ends. This CDR3 contains 17 residues. The CDR3 loop is CASSFPWVRGRGQPQHF. CDR3 bases: TGTGCCAGCAGTTTCCCATGGGTCCGGGGGAGGGGTCAGCCCCAGCATTTT.

This chain connects TRBV5-1 to TRBJ2-3, with D unresolved. The CDR3 is 14 residues long. V gave up 3 bases and J gave up 0 bases, with 8 bases separating them. CDR1 and CDR2 (germline): SGHRS, YFSETQ. The CDR3 loop is CASSSFSSTDTQYF. For the CDR3, the DNA is TGCGCCAGCAGCTCGTTTTCTAGCACAGATACGCAGTATTTT. The complete variable domain, with remaining parts taken from reference TRBV5-1 and TRBJ2-3, reads KAGVTQTPRYLIKTRGQQVTLSCSPISGHRSVSWYQQTPGQGLQFLFEYFSETQRNKGNFPGRFSGRQFSNSRSEMNVSTLELGDSALYLCASSSFSSTDTQYFGPGTRLTVL.

The CDR3 here is CASSRDSNTGELFF. Written as DNA, the CDR3 is TGTGCCAGCAGCCGGGACAGTAACACCGGGGAGCTGTTTTTT. J is TRBJ2-2 and V is TRBV2, with TRBD1 matching over 7 bases. The V segment lost 6 bases and the J segment 2 bases; nucleotides outside the gene matches: 3. Germline loops: CDR1 SNHLY, CDR2 FYNNEI. The CDR3 has 14 amino acids.

The CDR3 DNA is TGTGCCAGCAGTGAGGGACTTGAGACCCAGTACTTC. Translated: CASSEGLETQYF. This chain links TRBV2 with TRBJ2-5; possible D gene TRBD2, 6 bases. Germline assignment: CDR1 SNHLY and CDR2 FYNNEI. Trimming cost V 3 bases and J 5 bases, with 7 bases left between them. The CDR3 is made up of 12 amino acids.

The V gene is TRBV7-9, the J gene TRBJ2-7; tentatively, D is TRBD2 (6 bases). The CDR3 length is 13 residues. V was pared by 9 bases and J by 2 bases, with 14 bases between. In germline, CDR1 is SEHNR, CDR2 FQNEAQ (reference sequence). The CDR3 DNA sequence: TGTGCCAGTGGGGGACGGACTACCTACGAGCAGTACTTC. Translating it yields CASGGRTTYEQYF.

The V and J genes are TRBV27 and TRBJ2-2, with D perhaps TRBD1 (6 bases). The germline gives CDR1 MNHEY, CDR2 SMNVEV (reference sequence). The ends were cut back, 3 bases at V and 0 bases at J, with 11 bases in the middle. The CDR3 runs to 16 residues. DNA for the CDR3: TGTGCCAGCAGTTTCTCAGGGGCCGCGAACACCGGGGAGCTGTTTTTT. Protein sequence: CASSFSGAANTGELFF.

V and J are TRBV20-1 and TRBJ2-3; 7 bases agree with TRBD2. This CDR3 has 10 amino acids. Germline-derived CDR1 and CDR2 are DFQATT and SNEGSKA (reference sequence). This CDR3 reads CGGGTDTQYF. DNA for the CDR3: TGCGGGGGGGGCACAGATACGCAGTATTTT.